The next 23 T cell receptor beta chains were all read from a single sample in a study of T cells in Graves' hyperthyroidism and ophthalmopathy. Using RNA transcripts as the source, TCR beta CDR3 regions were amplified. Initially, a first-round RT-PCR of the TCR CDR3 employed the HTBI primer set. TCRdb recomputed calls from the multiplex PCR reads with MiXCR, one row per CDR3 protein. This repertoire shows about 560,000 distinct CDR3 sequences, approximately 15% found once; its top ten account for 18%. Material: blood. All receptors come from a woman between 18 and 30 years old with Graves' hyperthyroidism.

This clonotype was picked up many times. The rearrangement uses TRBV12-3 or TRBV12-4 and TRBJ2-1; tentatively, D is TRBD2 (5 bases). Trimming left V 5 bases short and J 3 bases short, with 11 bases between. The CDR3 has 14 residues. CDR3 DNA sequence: TGTGCCAGCAGTGTTAAGAGGGTCTACAATGAGCAGTTCTTC. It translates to CASSVKRVYNEQFF.

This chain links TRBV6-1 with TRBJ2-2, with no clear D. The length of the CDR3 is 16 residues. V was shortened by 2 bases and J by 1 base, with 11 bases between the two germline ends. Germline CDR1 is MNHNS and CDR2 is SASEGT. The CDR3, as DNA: TGTGCCAGCAGTGAATTAGGTCATTGGAACACCGGGGAGCTGTTTTTT. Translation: CASSELGHWNTGELFF.

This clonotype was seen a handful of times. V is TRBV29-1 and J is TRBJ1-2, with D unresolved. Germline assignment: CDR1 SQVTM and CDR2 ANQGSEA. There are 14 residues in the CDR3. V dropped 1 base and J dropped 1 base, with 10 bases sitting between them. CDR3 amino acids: CSVEVRPRNYGYTF. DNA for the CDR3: TGCAGCGTTGAAGTTCGGCCCCGTAACTATGGCTACACCTTC. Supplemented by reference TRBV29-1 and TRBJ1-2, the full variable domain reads SAVISQKPSRDICQRGTSLTIQCQVDSQVTMMFWYRQQPGQSLTLIATANQGSEATYESGFVIDKFPISRPNLTFSTLTVSNMSPEDSSIYLCSVEVRPRNYGYTFGSGTRLTVV.

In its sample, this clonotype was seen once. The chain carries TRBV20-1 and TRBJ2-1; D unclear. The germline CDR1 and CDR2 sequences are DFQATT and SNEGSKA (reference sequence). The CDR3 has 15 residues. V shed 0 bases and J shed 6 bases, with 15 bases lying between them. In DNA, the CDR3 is TGCAGTGCTAGAGATATCGGAATAGTGGGCAATGAGCAGTTCTTC. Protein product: CSARDIGIVGNEQFF.

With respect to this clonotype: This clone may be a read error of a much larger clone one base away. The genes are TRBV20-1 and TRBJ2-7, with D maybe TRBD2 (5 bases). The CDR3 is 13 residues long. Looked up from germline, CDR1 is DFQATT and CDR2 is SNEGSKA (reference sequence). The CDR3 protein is CSATRDFSYERYF. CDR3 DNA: TGCAGTGCCACCCGGGATTTCTCCTACGAGCGGTACTTC.

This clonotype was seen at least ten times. CDR3: CASSSSIAGGRETQYF. CDR3 DNA: TGTGCCAGCAGCTCCTCAATAGCGGGGGGAAGGGAGACCCAGTACTTC. The chain is built from TRBV7-3 and TRBJ2-5, with TRBD2 matching over 10 bases. V shed 4 bases, J shed 5 bases, and the junction held 10 bases outside the gene matches. Germline CDR1 reads SGHTA; CDR2 reads FQGTGA. The CDR3 totals 16 residues.

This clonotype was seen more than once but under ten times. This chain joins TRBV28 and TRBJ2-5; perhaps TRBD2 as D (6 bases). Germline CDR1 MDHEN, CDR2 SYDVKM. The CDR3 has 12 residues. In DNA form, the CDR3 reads TGTGCTTCCAGGGACTTTCAAGAGACCCAGTACTTC. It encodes CASRDFQETQYF.

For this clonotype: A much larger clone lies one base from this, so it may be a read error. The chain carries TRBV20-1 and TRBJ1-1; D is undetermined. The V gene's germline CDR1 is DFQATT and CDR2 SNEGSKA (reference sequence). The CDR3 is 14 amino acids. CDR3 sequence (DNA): TGCAGTGCTAGAGAGGGAGGGCCGTACACTGGAGCTTTCTTT. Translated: CSAREGGPYTGAFF.

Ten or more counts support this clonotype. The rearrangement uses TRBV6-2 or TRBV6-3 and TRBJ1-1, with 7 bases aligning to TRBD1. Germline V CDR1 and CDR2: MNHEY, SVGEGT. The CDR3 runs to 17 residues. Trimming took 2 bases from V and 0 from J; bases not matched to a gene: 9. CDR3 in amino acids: CASSYTTGQLMNTEAFF. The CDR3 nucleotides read TGTGCCAGCAGTTACACTACGGGACAGCTCATGAACACTGAAGCTTTCTTT.

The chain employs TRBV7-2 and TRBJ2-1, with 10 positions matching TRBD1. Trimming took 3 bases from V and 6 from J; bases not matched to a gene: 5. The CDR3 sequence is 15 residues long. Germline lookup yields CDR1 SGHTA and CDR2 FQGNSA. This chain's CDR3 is CASSLDRGGPNEQFF. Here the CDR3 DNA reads TGTGCCAGCAGCTTGGACAGGGGGGGGCCCAATGAGCAGTTCTTC.

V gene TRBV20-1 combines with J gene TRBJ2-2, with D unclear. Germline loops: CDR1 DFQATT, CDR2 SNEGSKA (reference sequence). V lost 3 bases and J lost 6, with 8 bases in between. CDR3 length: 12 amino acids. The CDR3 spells CSARPMAGELFF. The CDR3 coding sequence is TGCAGTGCTAGGCCAATGGCCGGGGAGCTGTTTTTT.

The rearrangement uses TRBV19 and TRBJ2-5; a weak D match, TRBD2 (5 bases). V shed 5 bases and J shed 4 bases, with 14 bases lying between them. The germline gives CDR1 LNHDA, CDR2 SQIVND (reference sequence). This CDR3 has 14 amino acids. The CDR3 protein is CASSDDPRGETQYF. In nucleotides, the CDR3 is TGTGCCAGTAGTGACGACCCTCGGGGAGAGACCCAGTACTTC.

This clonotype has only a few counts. The CDR3 bases are TGCAGTACTGACCGGGACAGGGAAGTTTACTTC. Its translation: CSTDRDREVYF. The chain joins TRBV20-1 to TRBJ2-5; 9 bases match TRBD1. Germline CDR1 is DFQATT and CDR2 is SNEGSKA (reference sequence). This CDR3 comprises 11 residues. J lost 14 bases, V lost 8 bases, and 12 bases had no gene match.

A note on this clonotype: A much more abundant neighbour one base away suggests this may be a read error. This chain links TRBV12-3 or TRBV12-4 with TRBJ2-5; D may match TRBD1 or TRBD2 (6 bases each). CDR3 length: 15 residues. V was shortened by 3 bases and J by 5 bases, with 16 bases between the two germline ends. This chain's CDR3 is CASSFCGGRGETQYF. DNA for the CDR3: TGTGCCAGCAGTTTCTGTGGGGGGCGCGGGGAGACCCAGTACTTC.

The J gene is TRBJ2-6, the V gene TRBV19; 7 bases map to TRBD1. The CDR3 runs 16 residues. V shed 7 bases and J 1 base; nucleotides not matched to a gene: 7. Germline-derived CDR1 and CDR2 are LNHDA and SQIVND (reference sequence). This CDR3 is CASTLTTGSGANVLTF. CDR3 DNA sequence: TGTGCCAGTACCCTAACGACAGGGTCTGGGGCCAACGTCCTGACTTTC.

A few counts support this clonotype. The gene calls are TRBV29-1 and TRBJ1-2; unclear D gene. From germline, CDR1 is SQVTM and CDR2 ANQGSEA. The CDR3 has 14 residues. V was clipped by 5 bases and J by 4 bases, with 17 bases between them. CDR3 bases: TGCAGCGTTCAAGGACTTGTAGATTCCTATGGCTACACCTTC. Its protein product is CSVQGLVDSYGYTF. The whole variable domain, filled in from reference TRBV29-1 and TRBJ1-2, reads SAVISQKPSRDICQRGTSLTIQCQVDSQVTMMFWYRQQPGQSLTLIATANQGSEATYESGFVIDKFPISRPNLTFSTLTVSNMSPEDSSIYLCSVQGLVDSYGYTFGSGTRLTVV.

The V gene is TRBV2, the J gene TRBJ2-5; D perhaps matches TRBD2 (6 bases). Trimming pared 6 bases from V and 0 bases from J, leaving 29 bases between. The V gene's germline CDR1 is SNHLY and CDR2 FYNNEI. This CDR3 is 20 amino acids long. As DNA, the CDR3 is TGTGCCAGCAGCCCTACTAGCTTCCCGCGCCCAATGATAAACCAAGAGACCCAGTACTTC. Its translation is CASSPTSFPRPMINQETQYF.

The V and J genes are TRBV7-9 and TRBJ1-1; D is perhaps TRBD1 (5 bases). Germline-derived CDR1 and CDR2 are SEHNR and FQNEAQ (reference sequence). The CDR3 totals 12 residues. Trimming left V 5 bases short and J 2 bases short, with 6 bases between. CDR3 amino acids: CASSRDNTEAFF. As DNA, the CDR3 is TGTGCCAGCAGCCGGGACAACACTGAAGCTTTCTTT.

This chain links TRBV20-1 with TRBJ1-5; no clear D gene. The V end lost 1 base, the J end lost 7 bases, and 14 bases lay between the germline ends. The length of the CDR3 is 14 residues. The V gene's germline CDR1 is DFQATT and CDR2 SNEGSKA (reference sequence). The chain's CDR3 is CSARGARGYQPQHF. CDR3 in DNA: TGCAGTGCTAGAGGGGCCCGGGGATACCAGCCCCAGCATTTT.

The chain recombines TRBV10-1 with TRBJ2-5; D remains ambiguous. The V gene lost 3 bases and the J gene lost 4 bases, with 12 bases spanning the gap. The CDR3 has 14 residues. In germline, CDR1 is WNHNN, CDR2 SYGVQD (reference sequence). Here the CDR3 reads CASSDHERRETQYF. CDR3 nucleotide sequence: TGCGCCAGCAGTGACCATGAAAGGCGAGAGACCCAGTACTTC.

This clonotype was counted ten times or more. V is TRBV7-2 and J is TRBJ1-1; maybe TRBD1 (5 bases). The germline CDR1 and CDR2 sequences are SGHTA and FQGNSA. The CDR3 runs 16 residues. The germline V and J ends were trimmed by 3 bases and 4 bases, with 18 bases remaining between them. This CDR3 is CASSFPGRRSATEAFF. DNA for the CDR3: TGTGCCAGCAGCTTTCCGGGGCGAAGATCGGCCACTGAAGCTTTCTTT.

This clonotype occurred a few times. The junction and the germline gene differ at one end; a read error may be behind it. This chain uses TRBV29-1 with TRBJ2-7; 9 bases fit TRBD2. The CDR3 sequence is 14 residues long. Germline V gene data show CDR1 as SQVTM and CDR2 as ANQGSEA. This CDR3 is CSVKTSGSSHEQYF. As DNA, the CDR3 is TGCAGCGTCAAGACTAGCGGAAGCTCCCACGAGCAGTACTTC.

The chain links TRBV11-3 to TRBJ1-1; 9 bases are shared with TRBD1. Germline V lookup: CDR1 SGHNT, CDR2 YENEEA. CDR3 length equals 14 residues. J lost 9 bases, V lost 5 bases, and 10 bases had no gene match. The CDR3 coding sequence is TGTGCCAGCAGCCTTACCGGGACAGGGAGTAAAGCTTTCTTT. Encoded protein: CASSLTGTGSKAFF.